These T cell receptor beta chains were read from a single sample in a study of CD8 T cells in Susac syndrome. In TCRdb, the immunoSEQ multiplex PCR reads were re-called with MiXCR into one record per CDR3 protein. Of 120,000 to 150,000 distinct CDR3 sequences listed, around 94% were seen once; the top ten hold around 0.08%. The material sequenced was CD4+ T cells from PBMCs. Source of these receptors: a human donor in good health. Both conserved end residues are part of each CDR3. Each record gives: CDR3 protein, J gene, V gene.

CDR3aa: CSATGQREKLFF
j_gene: TRBJ1-4
v_gene: TRBV20-1

CDR3aa: CASSSQGEGTQYF
j_gene: TRBJ2-5
v_gene: TRBV5-4

CDR3aa: CASSQDILAASTDTQYF
j_gene: TRBJ2-3
v_gene: TRBV14

CDR3aa: CSSLASASYNEQFF
j_gene: TRBJ2-1
v_gene: TRBV20-1

CDR3aa: CASSFKRTSQETQYF
j_gene: TRBJ2-5
v_gene: TRBV5-4

CDR3aa: CASSLEGAKNIQYF
j_gene: TRBJ2-4
v_gene: TRBV12-3/TRBV12-4

CDR3aa: CASSNRRNTEAFF
j_gene: TRBJ1-1
v_gene: TRBV2

CDR3aa: CASSDFSGRAYGEQYF
j_gene: TRBJ2-7
v_gene: TRBV25-1

CDR3aa: CASSVGAGGGADTQYF
j_gene: TRBJ2-3
v_gene: TRBV9

CDR3aa: CASSTGLDSDNEQFF
j_gene: TRBJ2-1
v_gene: TRBV5-4

CDR3aa: CASSLVLGAFF
j_gene: TRBJ1-1
v_gene: TRBV7-9

CDR3aa: CASSFGETYEQYF
j_gene: TRBJ2-7
v_gene: TRBV5-6

CDR3aa: CASSLLGSTNEKLFF
j_gene: TRBJ1-4
v_gene: TRBV5-1

CDR3aa: CAWSEPSGGRSTGELFF
j_gene: TRBJ2-2
v_gene: TRBV30

CDR3aa: CASSLVPTEAFF
j_gene: TRBJ1-1
v_gene: TRBV5-6

CDR3aa: CSVEGSRDNYGYTF
j_gene: TRBJ1-2
v_gene: TRBV29-1

CDR3aa: CASIPPAGGRNEQFF
j_gene: TRBJ2-1
v_gene: TRBV28

CDR3aa: CASSLGQGDTGELFF
j_gene: TRBJ2-2
v_gene: TRBV5-1

CDR3aa: CSARVNPSSYEQYF
j_gene: TRBJ2-7
v_gene: TRBV20-1

CDR3aa: CASSGYRWVYGYTF
j_gene: TRBJ1-2
v_gene: TRBV6-6

CDR3aa: CSVTEVREQFF
j_gene: TRBJ2-1
v_gene: TRBV20-1

CDR3aa: CASSLTGKTYEQYF
j_gene: TRBJ2-7
v_gene: TRBV5-1

CDR3aa: CASTRMGSEAFF
j_gene: TRBJ1-1
v_gene: TRBV2

CDR3aa: CASSEEGSGRGRETQYF
j_gene: TRBJ2-5
v_gene: TRBV2

CDR3aa: CASSGAYEQYF
j_gene: TRBJ2-7
v_gene: TRBV3-1

CDR3aa: CASSVGTYEQFF
j_gene: TRBJ2-1
v_gene: TRBV5-6

CDR3aa: CATSRDYGSRTSGANVLTF
j_gene: TRBJ2-6
v_gene: TRBV15

CDR3aa: CASSLNPPGSYNEQFF
j_gene: TRBJ2-1
v_gene: TRBV7-2

CDR3aa: CSARDFLADRSFYEQYF
j_gene: TRBJ2-7
v_gene: TRBV20-1

CDR3aa: CASKSPLQSSYEQYF
j_gene: TRBJ2-7
v_gene: TRBV12-3/TRBV12-4

CDR3aa: CAWSSGRSTGELFF
j_gene: TRBJ2-2
v_gene: TRBV30

CDR3aa: CSARGLAPFNTDTQYF
j_gene: TRBJ2-3
v_gene: TRBV20-1

CDR3aa: CASSEALQGLGTDTQYF
j_gene: TRBJ2-3
v_gene: TRBV6-1

CDR3aa: CASSAPGQGPGYTF
j_gene: TRBJ1-2
v_gene: TRBV28

CDR3aa: CASSLGTGIDTQYF
j_gene: TRBJ2-3
v_gene: TRBV11-2

CDR3aa: CASSGEMNTEAFF
j_gene: TRBJ1-1
v_gene: TRBV5-1

CDR3aa: CASTLSTAKNIQYF
j_gene: TRBJ2-4
v_gene: TRBV28

CDR3aa: CSARDGQGGTGELFF
j_gene: TRBJ2-2
v_gene: TRBV20-1